The present T cell receptor beta chain was sequenced within a study of T cell repertoires in cytomegalovirus infection (dated by TCRdb to between 2019 and 2020). Context from the whole study: Because public TCR beta signatures pointed to carriage of CMV infection together with the matching HLA type, the HLA type of each donor mattered for the analysis. Paper-wide results and their limitations: In both this cohort and an independent roughly 350-donor cohort, the cumulative frequency of public TCR beta family members distinguished carriers of CMV infection plus the relevant HLA type. The ex vivo response was dominated by HLA-C-restricted CMV-specific TCR beta clonotypes, which also provided the single most frequent clonotype in two of eight donors.

As to this clonotype: Its antigen target is currently unknown. Nothing much larger sits one base from this clone, and base qualities are not available.

The listed sequencing device is Illumina HiSeq 1500. TCRdb took the public reads, trimmed them with fastp at Q25, ran MiXCR for clone calling and kept in-frame beta chains. Every distinct CDR3 protein forms one entry, paired with its most common genes and DNA. This sample comprises some 100,000 distinct CDR3 sequences, about 22% of them detected only once. Of the sample, approximately 40% falls within the top ten clones. From the cysteine up to the phenylalanine, the CDR3 has a length of 13 residues. The sequence is cut down to CDR3 DNA, 39 bases in frame from base 1. CDR1 and CDR2, per the germline V gene (reference sequence), are SGHNT and YYREEE. V gives up 0 bases and J gives up 9 bases, and the segment between their germline ends measures 10 bases.

This clonotype was obtained from a human donor in good health (CMV status not recorded). Some clones in this sample may be carry-over from other donors' samples. The chain was built from TRBV5-4 and TRBJ2-1, with no D gene named confidently. Material for sequencing was CD8+ T cells from PBMCs. CDR3 loop: CASSLVLPSEQFF. The DNA sequence reads TGTGCCAGCAGCTTGGTACTCCCCAGTGAGCAGTTCTTC.